This T cell receptor beta chain was sequenced for a study of cytotoxic CD8 clonotypes in ibrutinib-treated CLL. At the level of the study: Investigators reported some 25 partial and 2 complete responses; after median roughly 65 months, approximately 15 patients remained remitted and about twelve progressed. Overall study results and limits: Clonality was elevated at ibrutinib response and had returned toward baseline at progression.

V lost 3 bases to trimming and J lost 0 bases; unmatched junction nucleotides: 8. CDR3 size: 18 residues. CDR1 and CDR2 from the germline V gene are SGHRS and YFSETQ. A 1 in 200,000 to 1 in 1 million T cell depth was the sequencing target. Here immunoSEQ multiplex PCR was the method, and the copy in TCRdb shows in-frame clones only, minus some. The profile shows about 160,000 clones, 70% to 90% of them singletons. On this clone itself: What it binds is unknown.

The chain links TRBV5-1 to TRBJ2-1, with TRBD2 matching 11 bases. This specimen consisted of PBMCs, obtained at disease progression, from a patient treated with ibrutinib. The TCR was taken from a human donor with chronic lymphocytic leukemia. In nucleotides, the CDR3 is TGCGCCAGCAGCTACACCGCAACTAGCGGGAGCTCCTACAATGAGCAGTTCTTC. It encodes CASSYTATSGSSYNEQFF.